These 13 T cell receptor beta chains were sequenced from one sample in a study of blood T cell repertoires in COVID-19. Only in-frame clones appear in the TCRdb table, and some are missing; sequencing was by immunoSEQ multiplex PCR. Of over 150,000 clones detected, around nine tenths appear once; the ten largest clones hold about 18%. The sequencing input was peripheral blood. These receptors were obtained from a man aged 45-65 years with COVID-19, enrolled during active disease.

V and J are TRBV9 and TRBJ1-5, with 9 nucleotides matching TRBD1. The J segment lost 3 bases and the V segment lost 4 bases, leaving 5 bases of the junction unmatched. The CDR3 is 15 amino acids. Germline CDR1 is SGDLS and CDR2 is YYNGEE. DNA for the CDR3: TGTGCCAGCAGCAGGACAGGGGATTACAATCAGCCCCAGCATTTT. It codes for CASSRTGDYNQPQHF.

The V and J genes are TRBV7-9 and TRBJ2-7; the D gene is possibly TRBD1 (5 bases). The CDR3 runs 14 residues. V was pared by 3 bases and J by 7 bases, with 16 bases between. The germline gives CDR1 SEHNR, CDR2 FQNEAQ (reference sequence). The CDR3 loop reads CASSFSWGDPEQYF. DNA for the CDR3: TGTGCCAGCAGCTTCTCATGGGGCGATCCAGAGCAGTACTTC.

Here the CDR3 reads CASSTGPETQYF. CDR3 nucleotides: TGTGCCAGTTCAACCGGTCCAGAGACCCAGTACTTC. The rearrangement joins TRBV19 to TRBJ2-5; D remains ambiguous. The V end was cut by 8 bases, the J end by 4 bases, with 11 bases between. In germline, CDR1 is LNHDA, CDR2 SQIVND (reference sequence). CDR3 length equals 12 residues.

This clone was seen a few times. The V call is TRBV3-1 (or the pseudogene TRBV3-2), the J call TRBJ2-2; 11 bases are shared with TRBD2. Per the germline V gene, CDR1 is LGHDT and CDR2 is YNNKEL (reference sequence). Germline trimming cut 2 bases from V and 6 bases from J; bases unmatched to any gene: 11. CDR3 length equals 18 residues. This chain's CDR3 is CASSQMPGGTSGPGELFF. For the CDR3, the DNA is TGTGCCAGCAGCCAAATGCCCGGTGGGACTAGCGGTCCCGGGGAGCTGTTTTTT.

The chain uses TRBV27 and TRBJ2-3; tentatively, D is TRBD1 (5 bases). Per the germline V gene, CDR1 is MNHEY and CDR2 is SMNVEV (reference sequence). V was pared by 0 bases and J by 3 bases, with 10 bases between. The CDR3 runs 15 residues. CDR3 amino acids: CASSLSRQMTDTQYF. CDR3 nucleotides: TGTGCCAGCAGTTTATCTAGACAGATGACAGATACGCAGTATTTT.

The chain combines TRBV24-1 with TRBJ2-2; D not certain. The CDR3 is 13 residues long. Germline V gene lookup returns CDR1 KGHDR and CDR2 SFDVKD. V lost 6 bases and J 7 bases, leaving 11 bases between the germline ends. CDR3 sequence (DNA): TGTGCCACCAGTCGGTCTTGGAGCGGGGAGCTGTTTTTT. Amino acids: CATSRSWSGELFF.

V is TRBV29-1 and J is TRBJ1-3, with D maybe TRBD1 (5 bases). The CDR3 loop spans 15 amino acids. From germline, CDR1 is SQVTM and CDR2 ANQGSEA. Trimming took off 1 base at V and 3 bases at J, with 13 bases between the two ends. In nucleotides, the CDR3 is TGCAGCGTTGAAGCGGCAGGGTCTTATGGAAACACCATATATTTT. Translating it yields CSVEAAGSYGNTIYF.

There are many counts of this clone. CDR3 protein: CSVSRLAEYNEQFF. DNA for the CDR3: TGCAGCGTCTCCCGACTAGCGGAGTACAATGAGCAGTTCTTC. This chain connects TRBV29-1 to TRBJ2-1; 9 nucleotides agree with TRBD2. This CDR3 comprises 14 residues. The ends lost 6 bases at V and 4 bases at J; junction bases unmatched: 7. Per germline, CDR1 SQVTM and CDR2 ANQGSEA.

The CDR3, as DNA: TGCGCCAGCAGAAGGACAGGGAACACCGGGGAGCTGTTTTTT. It encodes CASRRTGNTGELFF. The chain combines TRBV10-2 with TRBJ2-2; 7 bases map to TRBD1. The trim removed 6 bases at V and 1 base at J, leaving 2 bases unmatched. Per the germline V gene, CDR1 is WSHSY and CDR2 is SAAADI. This CDR3 comprises 14 residues.

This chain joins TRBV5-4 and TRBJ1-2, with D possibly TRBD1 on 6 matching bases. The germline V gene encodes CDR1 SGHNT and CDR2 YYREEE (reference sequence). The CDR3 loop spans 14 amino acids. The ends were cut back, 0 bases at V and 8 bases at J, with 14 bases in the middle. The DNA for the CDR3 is TGTGCCAGCAGCTTGGACAGGGCCATCGGAGGCTACACCTTC. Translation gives CASSLDRAIGGYTF.

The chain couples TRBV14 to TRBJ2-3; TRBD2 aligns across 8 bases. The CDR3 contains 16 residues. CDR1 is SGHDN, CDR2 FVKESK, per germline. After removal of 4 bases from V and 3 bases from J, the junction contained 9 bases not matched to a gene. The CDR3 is CASSPRSGRITDTQYF. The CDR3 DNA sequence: TGTGCCAGCAGCCCAAGGAGCGGGAGAATTACAGATACGCAGTATTTT.

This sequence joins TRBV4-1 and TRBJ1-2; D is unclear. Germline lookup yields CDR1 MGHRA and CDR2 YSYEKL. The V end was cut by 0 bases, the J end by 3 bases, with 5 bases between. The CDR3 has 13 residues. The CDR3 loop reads CASSQDRYYGYTF. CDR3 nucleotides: TGCGCCAGCAGCCAAGACAGGTACTATGGCTACACCTTC.

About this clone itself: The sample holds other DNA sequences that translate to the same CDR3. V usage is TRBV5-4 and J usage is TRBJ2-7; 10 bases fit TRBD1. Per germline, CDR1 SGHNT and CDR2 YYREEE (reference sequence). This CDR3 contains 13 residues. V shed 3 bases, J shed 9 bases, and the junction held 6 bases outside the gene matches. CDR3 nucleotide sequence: TGTGCCAGCAGCTCGGACAGGGGGAATGGGCAGTACTTC. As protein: CASSSDRGNGQYF.